Listed here are 31 T cell receptor beta chains from one sample, sequenced in a study of CD8 T cell repertoires and HIV-1 epitope variants. TCRdb's copy holds only in-frame clones and misses some; the assay was immunoSEQ multiplex PCR. The sample lists approximately 90,000 clones, just under 75% occurring once. Sequencing was done on a sample of uncultured baseline CD8+ T cells from peripheral blood mononuclear cells (PBMCs). These receptors originate from a male donor with HIV.

This chain uses TRBV4-3 with TRBJ1-2; no reliable D call. The CDR3 loop spans 16 amino acids. CDR1 and CDR2 from the germline V gene are LGHNA and YSLEER. V lost 2 bases and J 0 bases, leaving 13 bases between the germline ends. As DNA, the CDR3 is TGCGCCAGCAGCCAATGGATCCGGGCTACTAACTATGGCTACACCTTC. Its protein product is CASSQWIRATNYGYTF.

The chain recombines TRBV7-9 with TRBJ1-2; possible D gene TRBD1, 5 bases. The CDR3 loop spans 12 amino acids. Germline V gene sequence: CDR1 SEHNR, CDR2 FQNEAQ (reference sequence). Trimming pared 5 bases from V and 8 bases from J, leaving 12 bases between. The CDR3 bases are TGTGCCAGCAGCGGAGCCAGGGACGGCTACACCTTC. This sequence encodes CASSGARDGYTF.

A few counts support this clone. The genes are TRBV7-9 and TRBJ1-1; no clear D gene. Trimming shortened V by 2 bases and J by 1 base, and 8 bases separated the two germline ends. CDR1 is SEHNR, CDR2 FQNEAQ, per germline (reference sequence). The CDR3 is 14 amino acids. The CDR3 loop reads CASSLRSQNTEAFF. Written as DNA, the CDR3 is TGTGCCAGCAGCTTACGTTCACAGAACACTGAAGCTTTCTTT.

The chain employs TRBV7-2 and TRBJ2-7, with 9 nucleotides matching TRBD1. The length of the CDR3 is 15 residues. The ends lost 1 base at V and 3 bases at J; junction bases unmatched: 4. Germline CDR1 SGHTA, CDR2 FQGNSA. The CDR3 is CASSLGGQGIYEQYF. CDR3 bases: TGTGCCAGCAGCTTAGGAGGACAGGGGATCTACGAGCAGTACTTC.

This chain connects TRBV27 to TRBJ2-1; D is uncertain. Germline CDR1 MNHEY, CDR2 SMNVEV (reference sequence). CDR3 size: 13 residues. The V end was cut by 1 base, the J end by 9 bases, with 10 bases between. The DNA for the CDR3 is TGTGCCAGCAGTTTATTGCTAGTAAGTGAGCAGTTCTTC. Protein: CASSLLLVSEQFF.

The rearrangement uses TRBV5-1 and TRBJ2-2; D may be TRBD1 (6 bases). The V end lost 0 bases, the J end lost 0 bases, and 6 bases lay between the germline ends. CDR3 length: 15 amino acids. Germline V gene sequence: CDR1 SGHRS, CDR2 YFSETQ. DNA of the CDR3: TGCGCCAGCAGCTTGGAGGGGGCGAACACCGGGGAGCTGTTTTTT. Its translation: CASSLEGANTGELFF.

The rearrangement links TRBV6-6 to TRBJ1-6; D gene unclear. Germline V gene sequence: CDR1 MNHNY, CDR2 SVGAGI (reference sequence). The CDR3 is made up of 12 amino acids. The V end lost 6 bases, the J end lost 7 bases, and 7 bases lay between the germline ends. The CDR3 sequence: CASSPRNSPLHF. In DNA form, the CDR3 reads TGTGCCAGCAGCCCGAGGAATTCACCCCTCCACTTT.

The chain joins TRBV7-6 to TRBJ1-2; the D is unclear. Per the germline V gene, CDR1 is SGHVS and CDR2 is FNYEAQ. The length of the CDR3 is 15 residues. The germline V and J ends were trimmed by 5 bases and 0 bases, with 13 bases remaining between them. The CDR3 here is CASSPLPTSNYGYTF. In nucleotides, the CDR3 is TGTGCCAGCAGCCCACTCCCGACGTCTAACTATGGCTACACCTTC. Using reference TRBV7-6 and TRBJ1-2 for the parts outside the CDR3, the full variable domain is GAGVSQSPRYKVTKRGQDVALRCDPISGHVSLYWYRQALGQGPEFLTYFNYEAQQDKSGLPNDRFSAERPEGSISTLTIQRTEQRDSAMYRCASSPLPTSNYGYTFGSGTRLTVV.

The chain carries TRBV27 and TRBJ2-2; 11 nucleotides align to TRBD2. The germline V gene encodes CDR1 MNHEY and CDR2 SMNVEV (reference sequence). The CDR3 covers 15 residues. V trimming: 4 bases; J trimming: 3 bases; junction bases outside the gene matches: 1. Here the CDR3 DNA reads TGTGCCAGCAGTTGGGGACTAGCGGACACCGGGGAGCTGTTTTTT. Its protein is CASSWGLADTGELFF.

The chain has TRBV2 and TRBJ2-1; TRBD2 matches at 14 bases. The V gene end was trimmed by 5 bases and the J gene end by 8 bases; junction bases not matched to a gene: 8. Germline CDR1 reads SNHLY; CDR2 reads FYNNEI. This CDR3 is built from 16 residues. The CDR3 here is CASSYGLAGGQDEQFF. The CDR3 nucleotides read TGTGCCAGCAGTTATGGACTAGCGGGGGGCCAGGATGAGCAGTTCTTC.

The chain has TRBV28 and TRBJ1-2, with 8 bases that match TRBD1. CDR1 and CDR2 (germline): MDHEN, SYDVKM. The CDR3 spans 20 residues. Trimming cost V 0 bases and J 3 bases; bases outside gene matches: 18. CDR3 region: CASSLWGIRDRSAKDYGYTF. Here the CDR3 DNA reads TGTGCCAGCAGTTTATGGGGGATCCGGGACAGGTCCGCCAAGGACTATGGCTACACCTTC.

The chain carries TRBV10-3 and TRBJ2-1, with 10 nucleotides matching TRBD2. CDR1 ENHRY and CDR2 SYGVKD come from the germline V gene. V lost 2 bases to trimming and J lost 7 bases; unmatched junction nucleotides: 5. CDR3 size: 15 residues. The CDR3 DNA reads TGTGCCATCAGTGAGGGACTAGCGGTAGGTAATGAGCAGTTCTTC. Its translation is CAISEGLAVGNEQFF.

This clone has more than one count but fewer than ten. V and J are TRBV19 and TRBJ1-5; possibly TRBD1 for D (5 bases). Germline CDR1 reads LNHDA; CDR2 reads SQIVND (reference sequence). This CDR3 has 13 amino acids. V lost 7 bases, J lost 5 bases, and 12 bases lay in between. CDR3 protein: CASKGAGHQPQHF. Here the CDR3 DNA reads TGTGCCAGTAAAGGGGCAGGGCATCAGCCCCAGCATTTT. Filled out from reference TRBV19 and TRBJ1-5, the complete variable domain reads DGGITQSPKYLFRKEGQNVTLSCEQNLNHDAMYWYRQDPGQGLRLIYYSQIVNDFQKGDIAEGYSVSREKKESFPLTVTSAQKNPTAFYLCASKGAGHQPQHFGDGTRLSIL.

This CDR3 reads CASSFSNQPQHF. CDR3 DNA sequence: TGTGCCAGCAGCTTCAGCAATCAGCCCCAGCATTTT. The chain employs TRBV7-2 and TRBJ1-5; D remains unclear. CDR1 is SGHTA, CDR2 FQGNSA, per germline. This CDR3 is 12 amino acids long. V was trimmed by 3 bases and J by 1 base, leaving 1 base between them.

The chain is built from TRBV5-1 and TRBJ2-1, with 12 nucleotides matching TRBD1. This CDR3 is built from 18 residues. The germline CDR1 and CDR2 sequences are SGHRS and YFSETQ. After removal of 1 base from V and 3 bases from J, the junction contained 8 bases not matched to a gene. The CDR3 reads CASSLRDRGLLGYNEQFF. For the CDR3, the DNA is TGCGCCAGCAGCTTGCGGGACAGGGGGCTTCTCGGCTACAATGAGCAGTTCTTC. The full variable domain, rest sourced from reference TRBV5-1 and TRBJ2-1, is KAGVTQTPRYLIKTRGQQVTLSCSPISGHRSVSWYQQTPGQGLQFLFEYFSETQRNKGNFPGRFSGRQFSNSRSEMNVSTLELGDSALYLCASSLRDRGLLGYNEQFFGPGTRLTVL.

V gene TRBV7-1 combines with J gene TRBJ1-6, with D possibly being TRBD1 (6 bases). TRBV7-1 is assigned to the ORF class and has an uncertain function. This CDR3 region has 16 residues. V was pared by 6 bases and J by 7 bases, with 19 bases between. DNA for the CDR3: TGTGCCAGCAGACCCGCGGGGGGCCAGGGGAATTCACCCCTCCACTTT. Translation: CASRPAGGQGNSPLHF.

The rearrangement joins TRBV6-4 to TRBJ1-4; the D gene is possibly TRBD1 (5 bases). The V gene lost 4 bases and the J gene lost 5 bases, with 17 bases spanning the gap. The length of the CDR3 is 16 residues. Germline CDR1 reads MRHNA; CDR2 reads SNTAGT. The CDR3 bases are TGTGCCAGCAGTGTCCTCATCCCGGGGGGGAATGAAAAACTGTTTTTT. It is translated as CASSVLIPGGNEKLFF.

J is TRBJ2-3 and V is TRBV5-1; 7 nucleotides agree with TRBD1. Germline CDR1 SGHRS, CDR2 YFSETQ. After removal of 2 bases from V and 3 bases from J, the junction contained 3 bases not matched to a gene. The length of the CDR3 is 14 residues. This chain's CDR3 is CASSLQGSTDTQYF. The CDR3 coding sequence is TGCGCCAGCAGCTTACAGGGGAGTACAGATACGCAGTATTTT.

The gene calls are TRBV15 and TRBJ2-7, with D possibly being TRBD1 (6 bases). In germline, CDR1 is LNHNV, CDR2 YYDKDF (reference sequence). Between the trimmed V and J ends, which lost 4 bases and 2 bases, there was a span of 9 bases. This CDR3 is built from 13 residues. The CDR3 nucleotides read TGTGCCACCAGCAATGGACAGACCTACGAGCAGTACTTC. It specifies CATSNGQTYEQYF.

In its sample, this clone was seen a few times. The chain combines TRBV28 with TRBJ2-5; D gene unclear. Trimming shortened V by 6 bases and J by 1 base, and 12 bases separated the two germline ends. The CDR3 totals 14 residues. CDR1 and CDR2 from the germline V gene are MDHEN and SYDVKM. CDR3 amino acids: CASRLIQAQETQYF. The CDR3 DNA follows: TGTGCCAGCAGACTCATTCAGGCCCAAGAGACCCAGTACTTC.

This clone was detected only a few times. The identical CDR3 is also encoded by other nucleotide sequences in the sample. This chain joins TRBV5-6 and TRBJ1-2; D is perhaps TRBD1 (5 bases). This CDR3 is built from 13 residues. Trimming cost V 1 base and J 2 bases, with 6 bases left between them. Per germline, CDR1 SGHDT and CDR2 YYEEEE. The CDR3 DNA is TGTGCCAGCAGCTTGCAGGGAAACTATGGCTACACCTTC. This sequence encodes CASSLQGNYGYTF.

V and J are TRBV2 and TRBJ2-4, with TRBD1 matching 9 bases. Germline V gene lookup returns CDR1 SNHLY and CDR2 FYNNEI. Unmatched junction bases numbered 2, after V lost 3 bases and J lost 8 bases. The CDR3 is made up of 13 amino acids. The CDR3 is CASSDGTGYIQYF. The CDR3 DNA is TGTGCCAGCAGTGACGGGACAGGGTACATTCAGTACTTC.

CDR3 DNA: TGTGCCAGCGGATTGAGGGTATCGGGGGCCAACGTCCTGACTTTC. Its protein is CASGLRVSGANVLTF. This chain uses TRBV5-4 with TRBJ2-6; perhaps TRBD2 as D (5 bases). The CDR3 extends over 15 amino acids. Germline values: CDR1 SGHNT, CDR2 YYREEE (reference sequence). Between the trimmed V and J ends, which lost 7 bases and 4 bases, there was a span of 15 bases. Combining the CDR3 with reference TRBV5-4 and TRBJ2-6 gives the whole variable domain ETGVTQSPTHLIKTRGQQVTLRCSSQSGHNTVSWYQQALGQGPQFIFQYYREEENGRGNFPPRFSGLQFPNYSSELNVNALELDDSALYLCASGLRVSGANVLTFGAGSRLTVL.

This clone appeared a single time. The chain carries TRBV5-6 and TRBJ2-1, with 13 bases identical to TRBD2. CDR3 length: 19 residues. CDR1 SGHDT and CDR2 YYEEEE come from the germline V gene. The J segment lost 7 bases and the V segment lost 3 bases, leaving 16 bases of the junction unmatched. The CDR3 sequence: CASSSEWGLAGTEDNEQFF. CDR3 nucleotides: TGTGCCAGCAGCTCGGAGTGGGGACTAGCGGGGACAGAGGATAATGAGCAGTTCTTC.

The chain recombines TRBV2 with TRBJ1-1; D uncertain. The CDR3 runs to 12 residues. From germline, CDR1 is SNHLY and CDR2 FYNNEI. Trimming pared 0 bases from V and 11 bases from J, leaving 10 bases between. CDR3 nucleotides: TGTGCCAGCAGTGAAGCGGGCAGGTTGGCTTTCTTT. Amino acid sequence: CASSEAGRLAFF.

V gene TRBV18 combines with J gene TRBJ2-7; 10 bases are shared with TRBD1. From germline, CDR1 is KGHSH and CDR2 LQKENI. After removal of 3 bases from V and 0 bases from J, the junction contained 5 bases not matched to a gene. The CDR3 is made up of 16 amino acids. CDR3 nucleotide sequence: TGTGCCAGCTCACCGCTCGGGACAGGGGTCTCCTACGAGCAGTACTTC. Translated, it gives CASSPLGTGVSYEQYF.

The V gene is TRBV6-1, the J gene TRBJ2-1; TRBD2 aligns across 10 bases. The CDR3 is 15 amino acids. CDR1 and CDR2 (germline): MNHNS, SASEGT. V shed 8 bases and J 8 bases; nucleotides not matched to a gene: 12. The CDR3 here is CASGLSGRAGDEQFF. The CDR3 coding sequence is TGTGCCAGCGGGTTGAGCGGGAGGGCCGGGGATGAGCAGTTCTTC.

This clone was observed a handful of times. The chain is built from TRBV29-1 and TRBJ2-1, with D unresolved. V lost 6 bases and J lost 7, with 22 bases in between. This CDR3 is 15 amino acids long. Per germline, CDR1 SQVTM and CDR2 ANQGSEA. The CDR3 spells CSVRSVQEKGNEQFF. Here the CDR3 DNA reads TGCAGCGTAAGGTCGGTGCAGGAAAAAGGAAATGAGCAGTTCTTC.

This clone was counted between two and nine times. The J gene is TRBJ2-1, the V gene TRBV15, with D maybe TRBD2 (7 bases). V was shortened by 6 bases and J by 8 bases, with 20 bases between the two germline ends. Germline V gene data show CDR1 as LNHNV and CDR2 as YYDKDF (reference sequence). This CDR3 region has 15 residues. The CDR3 DNA follows: TGTGCCACCAGGCCTCCCGGCGGGAGACAGGATGAGCAGTTCTTC. This gives the protein CATRPPGGRQDEQFF. The variable domain in full, completed from reference TRBV15 and TRBJ2-1, reads DAMVIQNPRYQVTQFGKPVTLSCSQTLNHNVMYWYQQKSSQAPKLLFHYYDKDFNNEADTPDNFQSRRPNTSFCFLDIRSPGLGDTAMYLCATRPPGGRQDEQFFGPGTRLTVL.

The CDR3 region has the DNA TGTGCCAGCAGCTTATCAGGGTACACTGAAGCTTTCTTT. Amino acid sequence: CASSLSGYTEAFF. V usage is TRBV7-9 and J usage is TRBJ1-1; tentative D call: TRBD1 (5 bases). The germline gives CDR1 SEHNR, CDR2 FQNEAQ (reference sequence). CDR3 size: 13 residues. The ends were cut back, 2 bases at V and 3 bases at J, with 7 bases in the middle.

The V and J genes are TRBV7-9 and TRBJ1-1; the D is unclear. Germline-derived CDR1 and CDR2 are SEHNR and FQNEAQ (reference sequence). Deletions cut 5 bases from V and 1 base from J, with 8 bases between. The CDR3 is 13 residues long. The CDR3 loop reads CASSQDQNTEAFF. CDR3 bases: TGTGCCAGCAGCCAGGACCAGAACACTGAAGCTTTCTTT.